Each of the 32 T cell receptor beta chains below was sequenced from the same sample in a study of T cells in narcolepsy. Clones were sequenced by immunoSEQ multiplex PCR, and TCRdb holds only the in-frame ones, with some missing. The table records fewer than 30,000 clones, approximately 85% of them present only once. The material sequenced was CD45RA- memory CD4+ T cells from PBMCs. These receptors all come from a human donor with narcolepsy.

CDR3 protein: CASSEFAQGVGYTF. As DNA, the CDR3 is TGTGCCAGCAGTGAATTTGCCCAGGGGGTTGGCTACACCTTC. The rearrangement uses TRBV2 and TRBJ1-2; 7 nucleotides line up with TRBD1. CDR3 length: 14 amino acids. Germline trimming cut 2 bases from V and 7 bases from J; bases unmatched to any gene: 7. Germline values: CDR1 SNHLY, CDR2 FYNNEI.

The chain uses TRBV11-2 and TRBJ2-7; 7 nucleotides agree with TRBD1. J lost 0 bases, V lost 5 bases, and 10 bases had no gene match. CDR3 length equals 16 residues. Germline V lookup: CDR1 SGHAT, CDR2 FQNNGV. CDR3 sequence reads: CASSPTFGQVSYEQYF. CDR3 DNA: TGTGCCAGCAGCCCGACCTTCGGACAGGTCTCCTACGAGCAGTACTTC.

The chain is built from TRBV2 and TRBJ2-1, with TRBD1 as a possible D gene (5 bases). The germline gives CDR1 SNHLY, CDR2 FYNNEI. The CDR3 is 15 amino acids. The V gene lost 7 bases and the J gene lost 5 bases, with 18 bases spanning the gap. CDR3 residues: CASTYHRTLNNEQFF. The CDR3 region has the DNA TGTGCCAGCACCTATCATAGGACACTAAACAATGAGCAGTTCTTC.

This sequence joins TRBV4-2 and TRBJ2-5; D possibly corresponds to TRBD1 (5 bases). Germline V gene sequence: CDR1 LGHNA, CDR2 YNFKEQ. V lost 3 bases, J lost 1 base, and 9 bases lay in between. This CDR3 is built from 14 residues. CDR3 sequence reads: CASSQGQAQETQYF. CDR3 in DNA: TGTGCCAGCAGCCAGGGGCAGGCCCAAGAGACCCAGTACTTC.

This clone was seen a few times. This chain links TRBV21-1 with TRBJ1-2; the table assigns TRBD1, which was not confirmed against the DNA. TRBV21-1 is reported as a pseudogene. The CDR3 covers 11 residues. The CDR3 reads CASSGQGLETF. The CDR3 coding sequence is TGTGCCAGCAGTGGACAGGGGTTGGAAACCTTC.

The V and J genes are TRBV11-3 and TRBJ2-1; 8 bases are a match to TRBD2. After removal of 6 bases from V and 4 bases from J, the junction contained 11 bases not matched to a gene. This CDR3 comprises 16 residues. Germline CDR1 SGHNT, CDR2 YENEEA. The CDR3 bases are TGTGCCAGCAGTACCGGAGTAGCGGGACCTTACAATGAGCAGTTCTTC. The encoded protein is CASSTGVAGPYNEQFF.

This chain uses TRBV5-6 with TRBJ2-7, with 9 bases fitting TRBD2. Germline V gene data show CDR1 as SGHDT and CDR2 as YYEEEE. V was clipped by 2 bases and J by 7 bases; unmatched bases: 4. CDR3 length: 13 residues. CDR3 nucleotide sequence: TGTGCCAGCAGCTTTCCCGCGGGGGGGGAGCAGTACTTC. Translated: CASSFPAGGEQYF.

This clone has a handful of counts. The CDR3: CAISGGSVGYEQYF. CDR3 coding DNA: TGTGCCATCAGTGGCGGGTCCGTGGGGTACGAGCAGTACTTC. This rearrangement joins TRBV10-3 to TRBJ2-7; maybe TRBD2 (5 bases). Germline assignment: CDR1 ENHRY and CDR2 SYGVKD. The CDR3 is made up of 14 amino acids. Trimming shortened V by 4 bases and J by 4 bases, and 14 bases separated the two germline ends.

This chain uses TRBV7-2 with TRBJ2-2, with TRBD2 matching over 13 bases. The CDR3 length is 15 residues. Germline V CDR1 and CDR2: SGHTA, FQGNSA. J lost 8 bases, V lost 5 bases, and 5 bases had no gene match. CDR3 sequence: CASSDGLAGVGELFF. The CDR3 nucleotides read TGTGCCAGCAGCGACGGACTAGCGGGAGTGGGGGAGCTGTTTTTT. The whole variable domain, filled in from reference TRBV7-2 and TRBJ2-2, reads GAGVSQSPSNKVTEKGKDVELRCDPISGHTALYWYRQSLGQGLEFLIYFQGNSAPDKSGLPSDRFSAERTGGSVSTLTIQRTQQEDSAVYLCASSDGLAGVGELFFGEGSRLTVL.

This chain links TRBV2 with TRBJ2-2, with 9 bases fitting TRBD2. This CDR3 has 15 amino acids. With V trimmed by 8 bases and J by 2 bases, 6 bases remained unmatched. Germline lookup yields CDR1 SNHLY and CDR2 FYNNEI. The CDR3 DNA sequence: TGTGCCAGCGGATTGCGGGGGGGAAACACCGGGGAGCTGTTTTTT. Its protein is CASGLRGGNTGELFF.

The chain couples TRBV10-3 to TRBJ1-5; 10 bases are a match to TRBD1. Looked up from germline, CDR1 is ENHRY and CDR2 is SYGVKD. The V gene end was trimmed by 10 bases and the J gene end by 4 bases; junction bases not matched to a gene: 10. The CDR3 runs to 15 residues. The CDR3 DNA sequence: TGTGCCACCGCCCCAGACAGGGGGCAAAATCAGCCCCAGCATTTT. Translating it yields CATAPDRGQNQPQHF.

The chain uses TRBV5-8 and TRBJ1-2; no clear D. V lost 5 bases to trimming and J lost 4 bases, with 30 bases between them. Germline CDR1 SGHTS, CDR2 YDEGEE. The CDR3 consists of 19 residues. The CDR3 here is CASSQPSRQPILPRYGYTF. The CDR3 DNA follows: TGTGCCAGCAGTCAACCTTCGAGGCAGCCTATACTTCCACGCTATGGCTACACCTTC.

This rearrangement joins TRBV13 to TRBJ2-7; D is undetermined. The V gene lost 3 bases and the J gene lost 4 bases, with 13 bases spanning the gap. Germline CDR1 and CDR2: PRHDT and FYEKMQ (reference sequence). This CDR3 comprises 14 residues. The CDR3 nucleotides are TGTGCCAGCAGCTTTAGTGACCTGACTTACGAGCAGTACTTC. It translates to CASSFSDLTYEQYF.

This chain connects TRBV27 to TRBJ2-1; D not certain. In germline, CDR1 is MNHEY, CDR2 SMNVEV (reference sequence). The ends were cut back, 5 bases at V and 7 bases at J, with 15 bases in the middle. The CDR3 sequence is 14 residues long. The CDR3 region has the DNA TGTGCCAGCAGTCATCGAACAGTGTTTAATGAGCAGTTCTTC. Translation: CASSHRTVFNEQFF.

This rearrangement joins TRBV5-1 to TRBJ2-7; 7 positions agree with TRBD2. Germline V gives CDR1 SGHRS, CDR2 YFSETQ. The CDR3 spans 15 residues. The junction had 9 bases not matched to a gene; V was cut back by 4 bases and J by 2 bases. For the CDR3, the DNA is TGCGCCAGCAGCCCTGCTAGCGGAGGAACCTACGAGCAGTACTTC. As protein: CASSPASGGTYEQYF.

The chain recombines TRBV2 with TRBJ2-7, with D possibly matching TRBD2 (5 bases). Germline V gene data show CDR1 as SNHLY and CDR2 as FYNNEI. This CDR3 is 12 amino acids long. As DNA, the CDR3 is TGTGCTAACGGACGGGGTCCCTACGAGCAGTACTTC. Translated: CANGRGPYEQYF.

The chain combines TRBV2 with TRBJ2-7; D might be TRBD1 (6 bases). Germline V gives CDR1 SNHLY, CDR2 FYNNEI. CDR3 length equals 12 residues. V was cut by 4 bases and J by 3 bases, with 7 bases left in between. The CDR3, as DNA: TGTGCCAGCAGTGTCAGGGGCTACGAGCAGTACTTC. Its protein product is CASSVRGYEQYF.

V gene TRBV5-1 combines with J gene TRBJ2-5, with no clear D. CDR1 is SGHRS, CDR2 YFSETQ, per germline. The CDR3 has 15 residues. The V and J ends lost 4 bases and 1 base respectively, with 14 bases between them. CDR3 residues: CASSPVRGSQETQYF. The CDR3 DNA is TGCGCCAGCAGCCCTGTACGAGGAAGCCAAGAGACCCAGTACTTC.

Remarks on this clone: Other DNA sequences from this sample encode an identical CDR3 as well. J is TRBJ2-3 and V is TRBV6-6; D perhaps matches TRBD1 (6 bases). The CDR3 covers 15 residues. The germline gives CDR1 MNHNY, CDR2 SVGAGI (reference sequence). Trimming cost V 0 bases and J 9 bases, with 16 bases left between them. CDR3 nucleotide sequence: TGTGCCAGCAGTTACTCGACTACAGGGAAGGAGACGCAGTATTTT. It is translated as CASSYSTTGKETQYF.

V usage is TRBV30 and J usage is TRBJ2-5, with D possibly being TRBD2 (5 bases). The end of the DNA fits TRBJ2-7 better, so the J call may be wrong. This CDR3 contains 11 residues. Looked up from germline, CDR1 is GTSNPN and CDR2 is SVGIG (reference sequence). The CDR3: CAWKGVDEQYF. Written as DNA, the CDR3 is TGTGCCTGGAAGGGAGTGGACGAGCAGTACTTC.

This sequence joins TRBV6-6 and TRBJ1-1; 7 nucleotides match TRBD1. The V gene's germline CDR1 is MNHNY and CDR2 SVGAGI (reference sequence). V trimming: 5 bases; J trimming: 0 bases; junction bases outside the gene matches: 3. The CDR3 is 14 residues long. CDR3 region: CASSPQGVNTEAFF. The CDR3 DNA sequence: TGTGCCAGCAGTCCCCAGGGGGTGAACACTGAAGCTTTCTTT.

The sample holds one count of this clone. The chain couples TRBV30 to TRBJ1-1; D unclear. The V gene lost 0 bases and the J gene lost 3 bases, with 8 bases spanning the gap. This CDR3 region has 13 residues. CDR1 GTSNPN and CDR2 SVGIG come from the germline V gene (reference sequence). In nucleotides, the CDR3 is TGTGCCTGGAGTGTAAGGCAGGACACTGAAGCTTTCTTT. Translating gives CAWSVRQDTEAFF.

Here the CDR3 DNA reads TGTGCCACCAATGATCCGGGTATTAAGACCTTC. Amino acid sequence: CATNDPGIKTF. This chain joins TRBV2 and TRBJ1-2; unclear D gene. CDR1 is SNHLY and CDR2 is FYNNEI in the germline V gene. Trimming stripped 10 bases from V and 14 bases from J, with 20 bases between. The CDR3 has 11 residues. Together with reference TRBV2 and TRBJ1-2, the CDR3 gives the full variable domain: EPEVTQTPSHQVTQMGQEVILRCVPISNHLYFYWYRQILGQKVEFLVSFYNNEISEKSEIFDDQFSVERPDGSNFTLKIRSTKLEDSAMYFCATNDPGIKTFGSGTRLTVV.

The J gene is TRBJ2-5, the V gene TRBV7-9, with 8 bases aligning to TRBD2. Germline V gives CDR1 SEHNR, CDR2 FQNEAQ (reference sequence). J gave up 0 bases and V 0 bases, and 3 bases lay outside the gene matches. The CDR3 runs 16 residues. The CDR3 spells CASSLAGSGDQETQYF. As DNA, the CDR3 is TGTGCCAGCAGCTTAGCGGGTAGCGGGGACCAAGAGACCCAGTACTTC.

The rearrangement links TRBV7-8 to TRBJ1-5, with a tentative D call TRBD1 (5 bases). The CDR3 loop spans 15 amino acids. Germline lookup yields CDR1 SGHVS and CDR2 FQNEAQ. Trimming cost V 5 bases and J 3 bases, with 14 bases left between them. The CDR3 DNA sequence: TGTGCCAGCAGCCCGGTCTCAGGGATCAATCAGCCCCAGCATTTT. As protein: CASSPVSGINQPQHF.

The rearrangement joins TRBV4-1 to TRBJ1-5, with a weak D call TRBD1 (5 bases). The V gene lost 6 bases and the J gene lost 4 bases, with 10 bases spanning the gap. This CDR3 has 13 amino acids. Germline-derived CDR1 and CDR2 are MGHRA and YSYEKL. In DNA form, the CDR3 reads TGCGCCAGCAGGGCAGGGTGGAATCAGCCCCAGCATTTT. Amino acid sequence: CASRAGWNQPQHF.

This sequence joins TRBV5-1 and TRBJ1-2; 9 bases are shared with TRBD1. This CDR3 spans 13 amino acids. The ends lost 5 bases at V and 6 bases at J; junction bases unmatched: 5. Germline V CDR1 and CDR2: SGHRS, YFSETQ. CDR3 in amino acids: CASSRTGEDGYTF. In DNA, the CDR3 is TGCGCCAGCAGTCGGACAGGGGAGGATGGCTACACCTTC.

This clone was detected only a few times. The rearrangement links TRBV5-1 to TRBJ1-5; 7 bases are shared with TRBD1. This CDR3 spans 15 amino acids. CDR1 SGHRS and CDR2 YFSETQ come from the germline V gene. V was clipped by 1 base and J by 2 bases; unmatched bases: 3. CDR3 nucleotide sequence: TGCGCCAGCAGCTTGCTAGGGGGCCGCAATCAGCCCCAGCATTTT. It encodes CASSLLGGRNQPQHF.

The rearrangement uses TRBV12-2 and TRBJ1-1; TRBD1 is taken as the D call from the table, unchecked against the DNA. TRBV12-2 is classified as a pseudogene. The CDR3 is 17 amino acids. The CDR3 spells CASRHLGQGVGNTEAFF. The CDR3 DNA sequence: TGTGCAAGTCGCCACCTTGGACAGGGGGTCGGGAACACTGAAGCTTTCTTT.

The rearrangement links TRBV14 to TRBJ1-2; 8 bases map to TRBD1. The V gene's germline CDR1 is SGHDN and CDR2 FVKESK. This CDR3 has 15 amino acids. Unmatched junction bases numbered 8, after V lost 0 bases and J lost 8 bases. The CDR3 spells CASSQDVQGALGYTF. CDR3 DNA: TGTGCCAGCAGCCAAGACGTGCAGGGGGCACTCGGCTACACCTTC.

This chain uses TRBV2 with TRBJ1-1; the match to TRBD1 covers 8 bases. CDR3 length: 14 amino acids. From germline, CDR1 is SNHLY and CDR2 FYNNEI. V shed 5 bases, J shed 7 bases, and the junction held 9 bases outside the gene matches. The CDR3 region has the DNA TGTGCCAGCAGTTTGGACAGGGCAGACAGTGAAGCTTTCTTT. Amino acids: CASSLDRADSEAFF.

The sample holds one count of this clone. V gene TRBV5-1 combines with J gene TRBJ2-2, with 9 bases aligning to TRBD2. The V gene's germline CDR1 is SGHRS and CDR2 YFSETQ. CDR3 length: 16 amino acids. Germline trimming cut 0 bases from V and 5 bases from J; bases unmatched to any gene: 5. The chain's CDR3 is CASSLALAGSTGELFF. The DNA of the CDR3 is TGCGCCAGCAGCTTGGCTCTAGCGGGAAGTACCGGGGAGCTGTTTTTT. The complete variable domain, with remaining parts taken from reference TRBV5-1 and TRBJ2-2, reads KAGVTQTPRYLIKTRGQQVTLSCSPISGHRSVSWYQQTPGQGLQFLFEYFSETQRNKGNFPGRFSGRQFSNSRSEMNVSTLELGDSALYLCASSLALAGSTGELFFGEGSRLTVL.